This T cell receptor beta chain stems from a study of shared clonotypes between healthy human individuals. The V segment lost 1 base and the J segment 3 bases; nucleotides outside the gene matches: 7. Germline V gives CDR1 SEHNR, CDR2 FQNEAQ (reference sequence). This CDR3 comprises 16 residues. Generated by immunoSEQ multiplex PCR, the TCRdb table keeps only in-frame clones and is missing some. The sample consists of 2 million to 2.5 million clones, under 97% of them appearing once. The sequence was obtained from a man aged 18 to 35 in good health. The chain is built from TRBV7-9 and TRBJ2-5; TRBD2 agrees at 8 bases. Sequencing was done on a sample of naive CD4+ T cells sorted from blood. Documented subset: CD45RA+ positively selected. The CDR3 DNA is TGTGCCAGCAGCTTAGGCCTAGCGGGCGTGAAAGAGACCCAGTACTTC. Its translation: CASSLGLAGVKETQYF.